This T cell receptor beta chain was documented in a study of T-cell memory formation after mild COVID-19. Study-wide points: Later expanders leaned CD4+, whereas day 15 to 85 contracting clones were balanced CD4/CD8. Pre-infection memory harbored some responding clones, suggesting cross-reactive memory joined.

The CDR3 has 15 amino acids. The V end was cut by 2 bases, the J end by 2 bases, with 9 bases between. UMIs and sample barcodes were carried by the TCR alpha and TCR beta cDNA libraries that 5'RACE produced using constant-segment primers. TCRdb processed the 5' RACE reads anew with MiXCR; each CDR3 protein has one entry. The table has roughly 400,000 distinct CDR3 sequences, about 24% seen once; the top ten hold around 8.1%. This clonotype was seen only a few times. Its specificity is unknown. This sequence was found in an adult woman who had mild COVID-19 (a few samples of this study predate the infection). Cell type and time point are not known. The specimen sequenced was PBMCs or a T cell subset sorted from them (not recorded which). The J gene is TRBJ2-2, the V gene TRBV12-3 or TRBV12-4; no reliable D call. The CDR3 DNA reads as TGTGCCAGCAGTTTAAAGGTCGGAAACACCGGGGAGCTGTTTTTT. It translates to CASSLKVGNTGELFF.